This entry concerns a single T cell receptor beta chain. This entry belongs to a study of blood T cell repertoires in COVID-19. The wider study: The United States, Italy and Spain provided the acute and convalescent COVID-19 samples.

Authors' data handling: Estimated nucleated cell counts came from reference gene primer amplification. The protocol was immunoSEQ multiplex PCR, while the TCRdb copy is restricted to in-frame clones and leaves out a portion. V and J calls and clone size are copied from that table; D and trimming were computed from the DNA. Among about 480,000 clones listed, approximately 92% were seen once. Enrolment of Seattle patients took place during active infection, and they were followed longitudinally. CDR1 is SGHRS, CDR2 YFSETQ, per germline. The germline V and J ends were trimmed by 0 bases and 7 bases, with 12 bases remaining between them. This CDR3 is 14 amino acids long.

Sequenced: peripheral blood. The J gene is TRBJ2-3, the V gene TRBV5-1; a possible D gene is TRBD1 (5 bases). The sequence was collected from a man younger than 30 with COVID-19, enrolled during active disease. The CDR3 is CASSLELGVNTQYF. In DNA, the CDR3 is TGCGCCAGCAGCTTGGAATTAGGGGTGAATACGCAGTATTTT.